This T cell receptor beta chain originates from a study of lymphopenia after photon versus proton radiotherapy. General study results and limits: Only patients who died were analyzed for survival; proton advantage is unproven.

The CDR3 loop spans 14 amino acids. In germline, CDR1 is MNHEY, CDR2 SMNVEV (reference sequence). Between the trimmed V and J ends, which lost 4 bases and 3 bases, there was a span of 11 bases. Details on this clone: The antigen is undetermined.

Using immunoSEQ multiplex PCR, the repertoire was profiled, and TCRdb retains in-frame clones only, with some absent. The table shows 50,000 to 75,000 clones, with around 87% occurring only once. This sample comprised peripheral blood, obtained from a patient treated with photon-based radiotherapy. This sequence joins TRBV27 and TRBJ2-3, with D unclear. This TCR came from a man aged 40-49 years with gastric cancer. The CDR3, as DNA: TGTGCCAGCAGTTGGGGTGGCACAACAGATACGCAGTATTTT. As protein: CASSWGGTTDTQYF.